The T cell receptor beta chain described here comes from a study of blood T cells in healthy people across ages. Whole-study findings and limits: Shifts in expanded clonotypes may have been confounded by donor CMV status, which was unknown. Roughly linearly, TCR beta diversity per million T cells fell as age increased. Diversity of TCR beta correlated strongly with naive T cell percentage.

The authors ran a second PCR of roughly 6 to 12 cycles using a sample-barcoded 5' primer and a J-beta primer mix. MiXCR was run by TCRdb on the 5' RACE reads, yielding one entry per CDR3 protein. Of a few hundred thousand distinct CDR3 sequences in the sample, approximately 47% were seen once. This clonotype occurred a few times. The antigen remains undetermined. Germline-derived CDR1 and CDR2 are MDHEN and SYDVKM. The CDR3 sequence is 14 residues long. V lost 6 bases to trimming and J lost 5 bases; unmatched junction nucleotides: 8. This TCR came from a man in his 60s in good health. This chain connects TRBV28 to TRBJ1-2, with 8 bases identical to TRBD1. The specimen sequenced was blood. CDR3 nucleotide sequence: TGTGCCAGCAGGGACAGGGCGGGGTATTATGGCTACACCTTC. Encoded protein: CASRDRAGYYGYTF.